Listed below are T cell receptor beta chains from one sample, sequenced in a study of tumor-infiltrating lymphocytes in primary liver carcinoma. TCRdb independently ran MiXCR on the multiplex PCR reads; one entry per CDR3 protein. The sample holds about 120,000 distinct CDR3 sequences, approximately 70% seen once. Source material: liver tumor tissue from sampling region 1. The source of these receptors is a woman between 55 and 75 years old with primary liver carcinoma and hepatitis B virus infection. The CDR3 runs from the conserved cysteine through the conserved F or W. D genes are given only for firm matches. Rows give clone size only sometimes, using once, few, many, or a class for an expanded clone.

TRBV7-8,TRBJ2-1,NA,NA,TGTGCCAGCAGCTCCAGCGCTAGCAGGAGGGTGAATGAGCAATTCTTC,CASSSSASRRVNEQFF
TRBV12-3/TRBV12-4,TRBJ1-4,NA,NA,TGTGTCATCAGTTTGGTACCACTACGGGCTACTGAAAAACTGTTTTTT,CVISLVPLRATEKLFF
TRBV11-3,TRBJ2-7,NA,TRBD2,TGTGCCAACAGCTTAAGTCTTAGCGGGAGGACAATCCCTGGCGCCTACGAGCAGTACTTC,CANSLSLSGRTIPGAYEQYF
TRBV11-2,TRBJ2-1,NA,TRBD2,TGTGCCAGCAGCTTGGGGGGGACTAGCGGAAGTGAGCAGTTCTTC,CASSLGGTSGSEQFF
TRBV9,TRBJ2-2,NA,NA,TGTGCCAGCAGCGTAGACTCCGGGGAGCTGTTTTTT,CASSVDSGELFF
TRBV11-2,TRBJ1-2,NA,NA,TGTGCCTGCAGCTTAGGTTCGGGGTTAGGCTATGGTTACACCTTC,CACSLGSGLGYGYTF
TRBV10-1,TRBJ2-2,NA,NA,TGCGCCAACAGTGAAAACACCGGGGAGCTGTTTTTT,CANSENTGELFF
TRBV7-9,TRBJ2-4,few,NA,TGTGCCAGCAGCTTGGGGGCCGAAAACATTCAGTACTTC,CASSLGAENIQYF
TRBV5-1,TRBJ1-2,NA,NA,TGCGCCAGCAGCTTGGACGGCCTCTATGGCTACACCTTC,CASSLDGLYGYTF
TRBV6-1,TRBJ2-1,NA,NA,TGTGCCAGCATACACCTACCGGGACTTGCTAAGTATGGGCAGTTCTTC,CASIHLPGLAKYGQFF
TRBV29-1,TRBJ2-7,few,NA,TGCAGCGTTGAAAAATTGCCAACCCTAAAGAAATACCCTTCCTACGAGCAGTACTTC,CSVEKLPTLKKYPSYEQYF
TRBV6-2/TRBV6-3,TRBJ2-1,NA,TRBD2,TGTTCCAGCAGTTCCCGAGGTAGCGGGACTCTCGATGAGCAGTTCTTC,CSSSSRGSGTLDEQFF
TRBV6-1,TRBJ1-5,NA,TRBD1,TGTGCCAGCAATGAAATACCTCCCGGGACAGGGCGCAATCAGCCCCAGCATTTT,CASNEIPPGTGRNQPQHF
TRBV4-1,TRBJ2-1,many,NA,TGCGCCAGCAGCCACGGCGGGGCCCTAGGGAATGAGCAGTTCTTC,CASSHGGALGNEQFF
TRBV4-1,TRBJ2-3,NA,NA,TGCGCCAGCAGCCTGGGACACTCCAGCACAGATGCGCAGTATTTC,CASSLGHSSTDAQYF
TRBV6-5,TRBJ1-2,many,NA,TGTGCCAGCAGCCCAACATCTACCTATGGCTACACCTTC,CASSPTSTYGYTF